Listed here are 19 T cell receptor beta chains from one sample, sequenced in a study. TCRdb re-called the 5' RACE reads with MiXCR, one entry per CDR3 protein. The sample comprises over 55,000 distinct CDR3 sequences, around 30% of which are singletons, and approximately 2.2% rests with the top ten. The sequenced material came from tumor-infiltrating naive CD4+ T cells sorted from the breast tumor. The subset was: naive CD4+ T cells, CD4+CD45RA+CD25-. The receptors were gathered from a female donor with breast cancer.

CDR3 region: CSVDYHGPRVTEAFF. For the CDR3, the DNA is TGCAGCGTTGACTACCATGGACCCAGGGTCACTGAAGCTTTCTTT. The J gene is TRBJ1-1, the V gene TRBV29-1; TRBD1 might be the D (5 bases). The CDR3 length is 15 residues. Germline V gives CDR1 SQVTM, CDR2 ANQGSEA. V was shortened by 3 bases and J by 4 bases, with 18 bases between the two germline ends.

The chain combines TRBV7-9 with TRBJ2-1, with D tentatively TRBD2 (6 bases). This CDR3 is 12 amino acids long. The germline CDR1 and CDR2 sequences are SEHNR and FQNEAQ (reference sequence). V dropped 3 bases and J dropped 8 bases, with 8 bases sitting between them. The CDR3 sequence is CASSFSGDEQFF. In DNA form, the CDR3 reads TGTGCCAGCAGCTTTTCGGGAGATGAGCAGTTCTTC.

This clonotype was detected only a few times. The V and J genes are TRBV9 and TRBJ2-5; TRBD2 agrees at 8 bases. Germline-derived CDR1 and CDR2 are SGDLS and YYNGEE. The CDR3 extends over 15 amino acids. J gave up 5 bases and V 3 bases, and 9 bases lay outside the gene matches. In DNA, the CDR3 is TGTGCCAGCAGCGCTTACGGGGGGGCCCGCGAGACCCAGTACTTC. It is translated as CASSAYGGARETQYF.

This clonotype was seen a few times. The CDR3 coding sequence is TGCGCCAGCAGCCAAGATACAGGATTAAACTATGGCTACACCTTC. It is translated as CASSQDTGLNYGYTF. The chain joins TRBV4-1 to TRBJ1-2; TRBD1 is a possible D gene (5 bases). From germline, CDR1 is MGHRA and CDR2 YSYEKL. This CDR3 is 15 amino acids long. V was cut by 0 bases and J by 2 bases, with 10 bases left in between.

The sample holds one count of this clonotype. A much larger clone differs by one base, so this may be a read error. V and J are TRBV5-1 and TRBJ2-7, with 7 bases fitting TRBD2. The germline gives CDR1 SGHRS, CDR2 YFSETQ. CDR3 length: 15 amino acids. V lost 4 bases and J lost 1; bases outside the gene matches: 8. The CDR3 reads CASSSGGSRSYEQYF. The CDR3 DNA reads TGCGCCAGCAGCAGTGGCGGGAGTAGGTCCTACGAGCAGTACTTC.

The V gene is TRBV12-3 or TRBV12-4, the J gene TRBJ2-3; D is possibly TRBD1 (7 bases). V lost 8 bases and J 3 bases, leaving 18 bases between the germline ends. The CDR3 contains 15 residues. The CDR3 DNA is TGTGCCAGCTCCAGGGGGGCAGGGAAGACAGATACGCAGTATTTT. Protein sequence: CASSRGAGKTDTQYF.

The rearrangement uses TRBV7-9 and TRBJ2-5; TRBD2 aligns across 12 bases. Germline CDR1 and CDR2: SEHNR and FQNEAQ (reference sequence). This CDR3 comprises 16 residues. After removal of 5 bases from V and 1 base from J, the junction contained 5 bases not matched to a gene. The CDR3 DNA sequence: TGTGCCAGCAGCCCCTCACTAGCGGGGGGCCAAGAGACCCAGTACTTC. Amino acids: CASSPSLAGGQETQYF.

This clonotype was observed a handful of times. V and J are TRBV7-2 and TRBJ1-2; tentative D call: TRBD1 (6 bases). V was clipped by 5 bases and J by 2 bases, with 9 bases between them. CDR1 SGHTA and CDR2 FQGNSA come from the germline V gene. This CDR3 spans 13 amino acids. The CDR3 nucleotides are TGTGCCAGCAGCCCCGGACAGAACTATGGCTACACCTTC. This encodes CASSPGQNYGYTF.

This clonotype appeared a few times. This chain links TRBV5-1 with TRBJ2-1; 7 bases align to TRBD2. CDR1 is SGHRS, CDR2 YFSETQ, per germline. The CDR3 extends over 16 amino acids. Trimming removed 0 bases from V and 4 bases from J; junction bases left unmatched: 7. CDR3 region: CASSLAPSGKYNEQFF. The DNA for the CDR3 is TGCGCCAGCAGCTTGGCCCCCAGCGGGAAGTACAATGAGCAGTTCTTC.

As for this clonotype: This CDR3 fails to terminate in the conserved phenylalanine or tryptophan, so it likely reflects a read error. The chain has TRBV7-2 and TRBJ2-7; D might be TRBD1 (7 bases). CDR1 SGHTA and CDR2 FQGNSA come from the germline V gene. Trimming pared 0 bases from V and 5 bases from J, leaving 14 bases between. This CDR3 comprises 15 residues. In DNA, the CDR3 is TGTGCCAGCAGCTTAGCTTCCGGAGGGGGCGACGAGCAGTACTGC. This sequence encodes CASSLASGGGDEQYC.

A note on this clonotype: A read error may be the cause here, since a much bigger clone is one base away. Because it lacks the conserved phenylalanine or tryptophan at the end, this CDR3 is likely a read error. The genes are TRBV4-1 and TRBJ1-4, with D possibly matching TRBD1 (5 bases). The V end was cut by 1 base, the J end by 0 bases, with 6 bases between. Germline CDR1 and CDR2: MGHRA and YSYEKL. The CDR3 covers 15 residues. Here the CDR3 reads CASSQGQTTNEKLFL. The CDR3 region has the DNA TGCGCCAGCAGCCAAGGACAGACAACTAATGAAAAACTGTTTCTT.

This clonotype was seen a handful of times. The rearrangement joins TRBV6-5 to TRBJ2-6; D gene ambiguous. The CDR3 is 17 residues long. V lost 6 bases, J lost 2 bases, and 17 bases lay in between. The germline V gene encodes CDR1 MNHEY and CDR2 SVGAGI. The CDR3 loop reads CASRLGPRVAGANVLTF. The DNA of the CDR3 is TGTGCCAGCAGACTCGGGCCAAGGGTAGCTGGGGCCAACGTCCTGACTTTC.

This clonotype appeared many times. The chain carries TRBV20-1 and TRBJ2-1, with D perhaps matching TRBD2 (6 bases). CDR1 and CDR2 (germline): DFQATT, SNEGSKA (reference sequence). V was cut by 3 bases and J by 10 bases, with 19 bases left in between. The CDR3 runs to 14 residues. The CDR3 spells CSASYRTTLGEQFF. The CDR3 region has the DNA TGCAGTGCTAGCTACAGGACTACCCTAGGCGAGCAGTTCTTC.

This clonotype was found many times. The chain has TRBV5-6 and TRBJ1-2; 7 bases align to TRBD1. The germline V gene encodes CDR1 SGHDT and CDR2 YYEEEE. The CDR3 covers 13 residues. V lost 3 bases, J lost 3 bases, and 2 bases stayed unmatched. The CDR3: CASSSGQHYGYTF. In nucleotides, the CDR3 is TGTGCCAGCAGCTCGGGACAGCACTATGGCTACACCTTC.

This clonotype was found a few times. The chain uses TRBV19 and TRBJ1-2, with D uncertain. Deletions cut 5 bases from V and 3 bases from J, with 10 bases between. The germline V gene has CDR1 LNHDA and CDR2 SQIVND (reference sequence). This CDR3 is built from 13 residues. Here the CDR3 DNA reads TGTGCCAGTAGTTTGGACGAAGACTATGGCTACACCTTC. It yields the protein CASSLDEDYGYTF.

This clonotype was recorded a few times. The genes are TRBV9 and TRBJ2-5; 10 nucleotides match TRBD1. V shed 0 bases, J shed 5 bases, and the junction held 4 bases outside the gene matches. From germline, CDR1 is SGDLS and CDR2 YYNGEE. This CDR3 region has 15 residues. CDR3 in amino acids: CASSVVGTGVETQYF. In DNA, the CDR3 is TGTGCCAGCAGCGTAGTTGGGACAGGGGTGGAGACCCAGTACTTC.

This sequence joins TRBV5-1 and TRBJ2-1, with D uncertain. Trimming cost V 4 bases and J 1 base, with 9 bases left between them. The CDR3 has 14 amino acids. Germline CDR1 is SGHRS and CDR2 is YFSETQ. In DNA form, the CDR3 reads TGCGCCAGCAGCCGGTACGATTCCTACAATGAGCAGTTCTTC. Protein: CASSRYDSYNEQFF.

This clonotype has just a few counts. The CDR3: CASRTRGVFVWDEQFF. The CDR3 nucleotides are TGTGCCAGCAGGACGAGGGGGGTGTTTGTATGGGATGAGCAGTTCTTC. The gene calls are TRBV6-1 and TRBJ2-1, with D tentatively TRBD1 or TRBD2 (6 bases each). Germline CDR1 is MNHNS and CDR2 is SASEGT. The length of the CDR3 is 16 residues. Trimming stripped 6 bases from V and 8 bases from J, with 23 bases between.

The rearrangement uses TRBV2 and TRBJ2-7; 7 nucleotides agree with TRBD2. CDR1 and CDR2 (germline): SNHLY, FYNNEI. The V gene end was trimmed by 7 bases and the J gene end by 2 bases; junction bases not matched to a gene: 5. This CDR3 has 13 residues. This CDR3 is CASNTGGPYEQYF. The DNA for the CDR3 is TGTGCCAGCAATACGGGGGGACCCTACGAGCAGTACTTC.